One sample yielded the 26 T cell receptor beta chains listed below, sequenced in a study of T cell responses to AZD1222 COVID-19 vaccine. Libraries were prepared by immunoSEQ multiplex PCR; TCRdb keeps only in-frame clonotypes and omits some of them. This sample has 150,000 or so clones, with around 93% found just once. The source was peripheral blood, collected 28 days after the second AZD1222 dose. The receptors here all came from an adult who received the AZD1222 COVID-19 vaccine.

DNA of the CDR3: TGTGCCAGCAGCCCAAGGGACAGGGAGACCCAGTACTTC. It codes for CASSPRDRETQYF. The rearrangement joins TRBV7-2 to TRBJ2-5; the match to TRBD1 covers 8 bases. The CDR3 spans 13 residues. Germline values: CDR1 SGHTA, CDR2 FQGNSA. The V segment lost 5 bases and the J segment 5 bases; nucleotides outside the gene matches: 4.

This chain joins TRBV30 and TRBJ1-2; D is ambiguous. Germline CDR1 is GTSNPN and CDR2 is SVGIG (reference sequence). There are 13 residues in the CDR3. Trimming left V 5 bases short and J 5 bases short, with 15 bases between. Written as DNA, the CDR3 is TGTGCCTGGGCTGGACCGACCTTATATGGCTACACCTTC. This gives the protein CAWAGPTLYGYTF.

This chain links TRBV21-1 with TRBJ2-3; the DNA was not used to check the table's D call, TRBD2. TRBV21-1 represents a pseudogene. There are 16 residues in the CDR3. This CDR3 is CASSKGRGTVGYTQYF. CDR3 bases: TGTGCCAGCAGCAAGGGTCGGGGAACTGTGGGGTATACGCAGTATTTT.

CDR3 DNA sequence: TGTGCCAGCAGAGACCGATTCCGACAGTCCCGGTCCTATGGCTACACCTTC. Its protein product is CASRDRFRQSRSYGYTF. The chain is built from TRBV2 and TRBJ1-2; TRBD1 is a possible D gene (5 bases). Germline CDR1 reads SNHLY; CDR2 reads FYNNEI. This CDR3 is 17 amino acids long. The V end was cut by 6 bases, the J end by 4 bases, with 24 bases between.

CDR3 sequence: CASSQGRVQETQYF. The CDR3 bases are TGTGCCAGCAGCCAAGGCAGGGTGCAAGAGACCCAGTACTTC. J is TRBJ2-5 and V is TRBV14, with a weak D call TRBD1 (5 bases). This CDR3 contains 14 residues. The V gene's germline CDR1 is SGHDN and CDR2 FVKESK. V gave up 1 base and J gave up 2 bases, with 8 bases separating them.

This clone was seen only a few times. Within the sample, other DNA sequences also encode this same CDR3. V is TRBV4-1 and J is TRBJ1-2; D is undetermined. This CDR3 region has 13 residues. V shed 4 bases and J shed 2 bases, with 8 bases lying between them. Germline V lookup: CDR1 MGHRA, CDR2 YSYEKL. CDR3 sequence (DNA): TGCGCCAGCAGCCCGGATGGAAACTATGGCTACACCTTC. Translation gives CASSPDGNYGYTF.

The chain has TRBV19 and TRBJ1-2; 8 bases map to TRBD1. CDR1 and CDR2 from the germline V gene are LNHDA and SQIVND (reference sequence). The CDR3 is 18 residues long. V lost 3 bases to trimming and J lost 7 bases; unmatched junction nucleotides: 19. In DNA, the CDR3 is TGTGCCAGTAGTATTGGACAGGGTTCCCGGGGAGGTCGAGGTGGCTACACCTTC. Translating gives CASSIGQGSRGGRGGYTF.

This chain connects TRBV5-4 to TRBJ1-4; weak D call: TRBD1 (6 bases). This CDR3 is built from 18 residues. The V end lost 4 bases, the J end lost 8 bases, and 27 bases lay between the germline ends. Germline CDR1 and CDR2: SGHNT and YYREEE (reference sequence). This CDR3 is CASSAGGGLPASDEKLFF. CDR3 nucleotide sequence: TGTGCCAGCAGCGCTGGAGGGGGACTCCCGGCCAGCGACGAAAAACTGTTTTTT.

The CDR3 protein is CATSRDRANTEAFF. CDR3 in DNA: TGTGCCACCAGCAGAGACAGGGCGAACACTGAAGCTTTCTTT. The rearrangement links TRBV15 to TRBJ1-1; TRBD1 might be the D (5 bases). From germline, CDR1 is LNHNV and CDR2 YYDKDF (reference sequence). The V and J ends lost 0 bases and 1 base respectively, with 6 bases between them. The CDR3 is made up of 14 amino acids.

This chain connects TRBV11-3 to TRBJ2-1, with 9 bases aligning to TRBD2. The CDR3 has 14 residues. From germline, CDR1 is SGHNT and CDR2 YENEEA. J was trimmed by 10 bases and V by 2 bases; bases with no gene match: 6. CDR3 in DNA: TGTGCCAGCAGCTTACAAGCGGGAGGTCAGGAGCAGTTCTTC. This codes for CASSLQAGGQEQFF.

V and J are TRBV9 and TRBJ1-1; TRBD1 might be the D (6 bases). CDR1 is SGDLS and CDR2 is YYNGEE in the germline V gene. The CDR3 loop spans 13 amino acids. The V end was cut by 7 bases, the J end by 5 bases, with 15 bases between. For the CDR3, the DNA is TGTGCCAGCCATACAATAGGGGGAACTGAAGCTTTCTTT. This codes for CASHTIGGTEAFF.

A few counts support this clone. The chain combines TRBV11-2 with TRBJ2-3, with a tentative D call TRBD2 (6 bases). Trimming pared 1 base from V and 4 bases from J, leaving 15 bases between. The germline V gene encodes CDR1 SGHAT and CDR2 FQNNGV. This CDR3 spans 16 amino acids. In nucleotides, the CDR3 is TGTGCCAGCAGCTTAGTAGCTGGCTCGGGGGCAGATACGCAGTATTTT. Translation: CASSLVAGSGADTQYF.

Comment on this clone: This sample includes further DNA sequences coding for the same CDR3. The chain has TRBV4-2 and TRBJ2-1, with D uncertain. V was clipped by 1 base and J by 6 bases, with 4 bases between them. The CDR3 has 12 amino acids. The V gene's germline CDR1 is LGHNA and CDR2 YNFKEQ. CDR3 nucleotide sequence: TGTGCCAGCAGCCAAGGGGGCAATGAGCAGTTCTTC. As protein: CASSQGGNEQFF.

V usage is TRBV4-1 and J usage is TRBJ2-7, with a weak D call TRBD1 (6 bases). The CDR3 consists of 15 residues. Germline V gene lookup returns CDR1 MGHRA and CDR2 YSYEKL. With 0 bases removed from V and 0 bases from J, the gap between germline ends came to 9 bases. The CDR3 nucleotides are TGCGCCAGCAGCCAAGAAACAGGGAGCTCCTACGAGCAGTACTTC. Its translation: CASSQETGSSYEQYF.

This clone is a singleton in its sample. The chain has TRBV6-5 and TRBJ2-7; 7 nucleotides agree with TRBD1. Per the germline V gene, CDR1 is MNHEY and CDR2 is SVGAGI. V lost 5 bases and J lost 2; bases outside the gene matches: 9. This CDR3 has 15 amino acids. The CDR3 loop is CASSRTGTEAYEQYF. In DNA form, the CDR3 reads TGTGCCAGCAGTCGTACCGGGACAGAGGCCTACGAGCAGTACTTC.

The rearrangement uses TRBV9 and TRBJ2-5; perhaps TRBD1 as D (7 bases). The CDR3 length is 15 residues. CDR1 is SGDLS, CDR2 YYNGEE, per germline. V lost 4 bases and J 1 base, leaving 14 bases between the germline ends. As DNA, the CDR3 is TGTGCCAGCAGCACCCGCGGGACAGCCCAAGAGACCCAGTACTTC. It specifies CASSTRGTAQETQYF.

This chain links TRBV6-5 with TRBJ1-1; 9 bases line up with TRBD1. The germline gives CDR1 MNHEY, CDR2 SVGAGI. CDR3 length: 15 amino acids. The V and J ends lost 4 bases and 1 base, in that order; junction bases with no gene match: 4. The CDR3 protein is CASSLPDRGNTEAFF. The CDR3 nucleotides are TGTGCCAGCAGTTTACCGGACAGGGGGAACACTGAAGCTTTCTTT.

This chain uses TRBV7-2 with TRBJ2-2; no definite D call. The CDR3 has 16 amino acids. Germline V gives CDR1 SGHTA, CDR2 FQGNSA. Trimming removed 5 bases at V and 1 base at J, with 14 bases between. DNA of the CDR3: TGTGCCAGCAGCCCCCCTCTGGGGAAGAACACCGGGGAGCTGTTTTTT. Translation gives CASSPPLGKNTGELFF.

The table lists this clone with a count of one. The chain combines TRBV7-2 with TRBJ2-3; 8 bases fit TRBD2. Per germline, CDR1 SGHTA and CDR2 FQGNSA. The CDR3 is 15 amino acids. After removal of 1 base from V and 2 bases from J, the junction contained 2 bases not matched to a gene. This CDR3 is CASSLVAGNTDTQYF. CDR3 coding DNA: TGTGCCAGCAGCTTAGTAGCGGGAAACACAGATACGCAGTATTTT.

The chain links TRBV6-1 to TRBJ2-1; TRBD1 might be the D (6 bases). Germline V lookup: CDR1 MNHNS, CDR2 SASEGT. This CDR3 spans 15 amino acids. The V and J ends lost 1 base and 8 bases respectively, with 15 bases between them. CDR3 in amino acids: CASSEELVPGDEQFF. The CDR3 DNA is TGTGCCAGCAGTGAAGAACTAGTGCCAGGGGATGAGCAGTTCTTC.

V and J are TRBV25-1 and TRBJ1-3; 8 bases map to TRBD1. V was clipped by 2 bases and J by 9 bases; unmatched bases: 15. CDR1 is MGHDK and CDR2 is SYGVNS in the germline V gene. The CDR3 has 17 residues. CDR3 sequence: CASSEPGTGRTGGTIYF. The CDR3 DNA reads TGTGCCAGCAGTGAACCCGGGACAGGCCGGACGGGGGGCACCATATATTTT.

Worth noting for this clone: A read error may produce the germline difference seen at one junction end. The CDR3: CASSLNRNTEAFF. CDR3 nucleotide sequence: TGTGCTAGCAGCCTTAACCGGAACACTGAAGCTTTCTTT. This chain joins TRBV7-7 and TRBJ1-1; D is ambiguous. This CDR3 is built from 13 residues. From germline, CDR1 is SSHAT and CDR2 FNYEAQ (reference sequence).

The chain combines TRBV5-1 with TRBJ1-4, with 9 positions matching TRBD1. V shed 7 bases, J shed 7 bases, and the junction held 11 bases outside the gene matches. Germline V CDR1 and CDR2: SGHRS, YFSETQ. The CDR3 loop spans 15 amino acids. The CDR3 loop reads CASAQPGQGSEKLFF. The CDR3, as DNA: TGCGCCAGCGCCCAGCCGGGACAGGGAAGTGAAAAACTGTTTTTT.

The chain combines TRBV24-1 with TRBJ2-1; D might be TRBD1 (6 bases). The CDR3 contains 13 residues. Looked up from germline, CDR1 is KGHDR and CDR2 is SFDVKD. The V end lost 7 bases, the J end lost 8 bases, and 14 bases lay between the germline ends. The CDR3 here is CATRAGVGDEQFF. The CDR3 bases are TGTGCCACCAGGGCAGGGGTAGGGGATGAGCAGTTCTTC.

The chain carries TRBV12-3 or TRBV12-4 and TRBJ1-1, with D uncertain. V was clipped by 6 bases and J by 8 bases, with 10 bases between them. This CDR3 region has 11 residues. This chain's CDR3 is CASSRGPEAFF. CDR3 in DNA: TGTGCCAGCAGCCGAGGACCCGAAGCTTTCTTT.

This chain joins TRBV27 and TRBJ1-2, with D possibly being TRBD1 (5 bases). Germline V gene lookup returns CDR1 MNHEY and CDR2 SMNVEV (reference sequence). V shed 6 bases and J shed 4 bases, with 12 bases lying between them. The CDR3 is 13 amino acids. In DNA, the CDR3 is TGTGCCAGCAGCGCGATTGGGGCCTATGGCTACACCTTC. It specifies CASSAIGAYGYTF.